This TCR beta chain was obtained from a study of cytomegalovirus exposure and HLA in healthy donors. Data came from immunoSEQ multiplex PCR; TCRdb stores just in-frame clones and leaves some out. The sample includes 250,000 to 350,000 clones, roughly 87% of them seen just once. As to this clone: Its antigen remains unknown.

CDR3 length: 11 residues. Germline-derived CDR1 and CDR2 are GTSNPN and SVGIG (reference sequence). Trimming left V 5 bases short and J 7 bases short, with 12 bases between. Findings of the study overall: Investigators reported 150 to 200 TCR beta chains as tied to cytomegalovirus. Three of the chains that were CMV-associated were confirmed in vitro to be specific for CMV antigens.

This receptor was obtained from a woman in her 30s in good health and CMV-seropositive. The gene calls are TRBV30 and TRBJ2-7; TRBD2 is a possible D gene (6 bases). The sequenced sample consisted of PBMCs. This CDR3 is CAWGGGAEQYF. DNA for the CDR3: TGTGCCTGGGGGGGAGGAGCGGAGCAGTACTTC. Using reference TRBV30 and TRBJ2-7 for the parts outside the CDR3, the full variable domain is SQTIHQWPATLVQPVGSPLSLECTVEGTSNPNLYWYRQAAGRGLQLLFYSVGIGQISSEVPQNLSASRPQDRQFILSSKKLLLSDSGFYLCAWGGGAEQYFGPGTRLTVT.